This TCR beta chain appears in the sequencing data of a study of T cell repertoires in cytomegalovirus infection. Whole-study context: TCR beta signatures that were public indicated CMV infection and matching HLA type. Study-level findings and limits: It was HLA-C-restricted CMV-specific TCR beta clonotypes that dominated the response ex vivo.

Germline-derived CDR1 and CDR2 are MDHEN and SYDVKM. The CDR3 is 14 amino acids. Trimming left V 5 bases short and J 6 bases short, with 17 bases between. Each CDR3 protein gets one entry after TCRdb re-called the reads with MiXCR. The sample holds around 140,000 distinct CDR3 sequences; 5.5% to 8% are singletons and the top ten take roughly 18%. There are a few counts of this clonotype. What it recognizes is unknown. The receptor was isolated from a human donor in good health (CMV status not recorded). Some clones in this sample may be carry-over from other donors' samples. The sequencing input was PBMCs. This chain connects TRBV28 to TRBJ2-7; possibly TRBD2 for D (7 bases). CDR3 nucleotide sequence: TGTGCCAGCAGTCTTGGGGGGGCTGTACGCGAGCAGTACTTC. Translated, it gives CASSLGGAVREQYF.